This T cell receptor beta chain was recovered during a study of blood T cell repertoires in COVID-19. Some clones are missing from TCRdb's copy, which holds only in-frame ones; the method was immunoSEQ multiplex PCR. The profile covers 250,000 to 300,000 clones, with 85% to 90% appearing a single time and about 4% taken by the ten largest. Trimming took off 2 bases at V and 3 bases at J, with 8 bases between the two ends. In germline, CDR1 is WSHSY, CDR2 SAAADI. The CDR3 has 14 amino acids. Worth noting for this clone: The same CDR3 can be traced to other DNA sequences in this sample.

J is TRBJ2-1 and V is TRBV10-2; a weak D match, TRBD1 (5 bases). Material for sequencing was peripheral blood. The sequence was collected from a woman aged 40 to 50 with acute or convalescent COVID-19. In nucleotides, the CDR3 is TGCGCCAGCAGTGAGACAGGTCTCTACAATGAGCAGTTCTTC. It specifies CASSETGLYNEQFF.